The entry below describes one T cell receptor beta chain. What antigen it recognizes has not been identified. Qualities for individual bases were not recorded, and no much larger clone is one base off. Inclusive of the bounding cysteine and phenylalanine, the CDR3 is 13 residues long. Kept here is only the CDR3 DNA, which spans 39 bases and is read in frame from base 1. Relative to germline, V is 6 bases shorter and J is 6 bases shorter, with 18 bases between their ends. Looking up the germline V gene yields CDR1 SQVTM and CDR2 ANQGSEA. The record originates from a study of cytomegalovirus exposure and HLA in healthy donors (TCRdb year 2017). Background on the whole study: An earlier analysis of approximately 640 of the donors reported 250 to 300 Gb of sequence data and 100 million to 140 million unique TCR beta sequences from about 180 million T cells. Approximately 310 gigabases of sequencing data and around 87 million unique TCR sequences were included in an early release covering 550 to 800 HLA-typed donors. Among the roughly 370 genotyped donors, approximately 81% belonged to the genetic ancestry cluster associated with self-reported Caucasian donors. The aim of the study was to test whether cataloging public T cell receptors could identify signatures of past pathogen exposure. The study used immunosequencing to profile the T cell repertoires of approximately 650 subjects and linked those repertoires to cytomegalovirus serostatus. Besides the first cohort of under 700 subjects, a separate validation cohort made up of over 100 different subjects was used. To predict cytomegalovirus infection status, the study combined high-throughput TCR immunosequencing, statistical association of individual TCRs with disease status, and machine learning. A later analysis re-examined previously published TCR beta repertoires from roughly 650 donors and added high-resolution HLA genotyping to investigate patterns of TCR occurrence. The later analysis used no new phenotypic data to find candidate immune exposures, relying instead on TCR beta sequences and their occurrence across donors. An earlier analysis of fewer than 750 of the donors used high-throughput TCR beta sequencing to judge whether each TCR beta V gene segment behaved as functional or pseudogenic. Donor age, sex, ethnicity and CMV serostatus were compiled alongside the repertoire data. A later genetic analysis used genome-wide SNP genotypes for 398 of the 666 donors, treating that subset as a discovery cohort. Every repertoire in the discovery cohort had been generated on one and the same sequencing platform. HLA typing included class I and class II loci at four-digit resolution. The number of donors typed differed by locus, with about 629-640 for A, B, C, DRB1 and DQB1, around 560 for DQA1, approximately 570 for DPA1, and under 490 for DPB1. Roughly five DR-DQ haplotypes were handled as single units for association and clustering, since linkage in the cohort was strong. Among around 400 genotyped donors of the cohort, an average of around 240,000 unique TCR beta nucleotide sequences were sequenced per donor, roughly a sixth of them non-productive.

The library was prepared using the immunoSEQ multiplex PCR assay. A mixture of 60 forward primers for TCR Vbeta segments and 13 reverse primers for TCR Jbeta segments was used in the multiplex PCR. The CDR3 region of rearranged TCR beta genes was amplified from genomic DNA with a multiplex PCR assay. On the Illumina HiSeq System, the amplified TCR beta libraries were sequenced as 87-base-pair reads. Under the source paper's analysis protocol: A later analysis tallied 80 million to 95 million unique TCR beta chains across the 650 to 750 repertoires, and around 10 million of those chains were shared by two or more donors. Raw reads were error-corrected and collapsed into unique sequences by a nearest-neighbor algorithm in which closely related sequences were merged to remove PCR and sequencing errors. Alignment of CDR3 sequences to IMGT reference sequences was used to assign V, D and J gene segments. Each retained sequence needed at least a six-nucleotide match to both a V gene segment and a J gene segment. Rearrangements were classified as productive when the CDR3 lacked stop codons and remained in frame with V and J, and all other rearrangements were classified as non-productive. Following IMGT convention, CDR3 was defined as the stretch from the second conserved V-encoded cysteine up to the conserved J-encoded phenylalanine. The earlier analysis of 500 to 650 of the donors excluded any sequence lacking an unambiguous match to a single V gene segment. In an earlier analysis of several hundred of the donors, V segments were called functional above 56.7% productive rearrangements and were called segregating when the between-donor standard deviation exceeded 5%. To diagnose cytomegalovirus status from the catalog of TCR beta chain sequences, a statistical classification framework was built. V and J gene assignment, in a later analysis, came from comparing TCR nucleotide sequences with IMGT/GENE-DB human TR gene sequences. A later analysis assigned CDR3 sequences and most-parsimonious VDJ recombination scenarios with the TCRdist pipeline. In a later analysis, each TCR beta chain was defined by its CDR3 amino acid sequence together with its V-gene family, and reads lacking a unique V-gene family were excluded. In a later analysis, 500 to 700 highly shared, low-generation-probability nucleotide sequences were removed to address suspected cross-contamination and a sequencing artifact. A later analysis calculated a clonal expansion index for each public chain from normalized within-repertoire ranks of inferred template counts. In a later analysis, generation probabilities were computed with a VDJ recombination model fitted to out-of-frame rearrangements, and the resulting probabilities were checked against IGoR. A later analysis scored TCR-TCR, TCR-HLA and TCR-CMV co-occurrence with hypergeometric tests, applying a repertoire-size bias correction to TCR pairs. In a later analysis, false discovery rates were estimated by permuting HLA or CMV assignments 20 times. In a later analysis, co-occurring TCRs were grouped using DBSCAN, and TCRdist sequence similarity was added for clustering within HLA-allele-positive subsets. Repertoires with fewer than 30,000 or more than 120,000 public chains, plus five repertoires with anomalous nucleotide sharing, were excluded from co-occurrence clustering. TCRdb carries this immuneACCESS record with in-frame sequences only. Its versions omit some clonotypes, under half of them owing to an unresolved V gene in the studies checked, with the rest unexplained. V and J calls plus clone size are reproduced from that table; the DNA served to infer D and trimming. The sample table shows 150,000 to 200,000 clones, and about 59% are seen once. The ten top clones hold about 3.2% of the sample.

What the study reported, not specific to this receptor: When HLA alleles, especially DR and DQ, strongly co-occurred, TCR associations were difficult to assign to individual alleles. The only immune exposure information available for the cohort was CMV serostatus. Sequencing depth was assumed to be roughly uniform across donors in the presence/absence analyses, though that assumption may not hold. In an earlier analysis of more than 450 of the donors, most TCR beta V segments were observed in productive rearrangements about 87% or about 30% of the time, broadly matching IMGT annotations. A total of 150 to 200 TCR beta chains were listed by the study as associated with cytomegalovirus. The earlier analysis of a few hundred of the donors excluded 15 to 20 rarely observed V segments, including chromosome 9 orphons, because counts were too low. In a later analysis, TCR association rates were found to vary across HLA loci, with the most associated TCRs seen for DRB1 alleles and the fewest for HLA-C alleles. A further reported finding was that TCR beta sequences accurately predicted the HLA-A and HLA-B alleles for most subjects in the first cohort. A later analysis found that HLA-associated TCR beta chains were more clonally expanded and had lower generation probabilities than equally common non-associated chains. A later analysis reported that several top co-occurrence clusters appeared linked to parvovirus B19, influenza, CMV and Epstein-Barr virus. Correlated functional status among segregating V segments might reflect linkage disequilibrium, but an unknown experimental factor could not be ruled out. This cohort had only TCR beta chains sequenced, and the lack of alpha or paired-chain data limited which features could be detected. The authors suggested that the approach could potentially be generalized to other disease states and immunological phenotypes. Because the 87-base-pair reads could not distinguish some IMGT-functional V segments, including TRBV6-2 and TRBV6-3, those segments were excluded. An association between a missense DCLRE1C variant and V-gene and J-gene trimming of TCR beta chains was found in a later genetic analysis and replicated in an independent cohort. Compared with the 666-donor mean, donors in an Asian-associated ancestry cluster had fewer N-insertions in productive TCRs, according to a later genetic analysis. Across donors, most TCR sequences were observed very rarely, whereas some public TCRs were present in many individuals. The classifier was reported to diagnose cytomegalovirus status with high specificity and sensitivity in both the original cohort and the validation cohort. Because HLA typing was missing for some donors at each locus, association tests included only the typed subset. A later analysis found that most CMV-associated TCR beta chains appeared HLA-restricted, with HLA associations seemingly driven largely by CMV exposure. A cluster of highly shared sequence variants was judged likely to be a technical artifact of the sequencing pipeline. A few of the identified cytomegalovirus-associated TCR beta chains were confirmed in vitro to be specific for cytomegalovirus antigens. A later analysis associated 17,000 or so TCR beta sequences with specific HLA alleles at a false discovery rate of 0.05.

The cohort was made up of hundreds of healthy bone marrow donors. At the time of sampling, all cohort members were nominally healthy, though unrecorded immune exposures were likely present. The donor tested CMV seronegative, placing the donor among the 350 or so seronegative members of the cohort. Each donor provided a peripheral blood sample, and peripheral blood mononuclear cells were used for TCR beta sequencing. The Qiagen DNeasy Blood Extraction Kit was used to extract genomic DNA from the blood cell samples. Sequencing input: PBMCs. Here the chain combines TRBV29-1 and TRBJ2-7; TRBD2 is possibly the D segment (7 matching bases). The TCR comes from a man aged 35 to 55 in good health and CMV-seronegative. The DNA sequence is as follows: TGCAGCGTGGGAAGGGAGGCGGGGGCCGAGCAGTACTTC. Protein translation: CSVGREAGAEQYF.